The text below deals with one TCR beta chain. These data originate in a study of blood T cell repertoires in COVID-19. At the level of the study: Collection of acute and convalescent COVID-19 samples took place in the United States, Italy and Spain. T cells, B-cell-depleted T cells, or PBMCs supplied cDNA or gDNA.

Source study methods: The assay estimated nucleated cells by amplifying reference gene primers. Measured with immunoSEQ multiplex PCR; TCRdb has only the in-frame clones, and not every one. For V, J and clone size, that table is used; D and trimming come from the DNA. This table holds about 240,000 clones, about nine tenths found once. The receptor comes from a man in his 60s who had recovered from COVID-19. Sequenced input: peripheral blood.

The CDR3 loop reads CASSVGAWNTEAFF. CDR3 bases: TGTGCCAGCAGCGTAGGGGCGTGGAACACTGAAGCTTTCTTT. The V and J genes are TRBV9 and TRBJ1-1; the D is unclear. Trimming removed 0 bases from V and 1 base from J, with 7 bases in between. The CDR3 has 14 amino acids. CDR1 is SGDLS, CDR2 YYNGEE, per germline.